This T cell receptor (beta chain) was documented in a study of T-cell memory formation after mild COVID-19. Study information: TCR clusters were largely donor specific. The study, taken as a whole, reports: Shrinking CD4+ clones resided mostly in CM and EM, and CD8+ ones in EMRA.

This clonotype has a handful of counts. Antigen specificity is unknown. TCRdb fed the 5' RACE reads into MiXCR, producing one record per CDR3 protein. The data show roughly 300,000 distinct CDR3 sequences, with around 15% seen just once and approximately 25% held by the top ten. J lost 3 bases, V lost 8 bases, and 21 bases had no gene match. CDR3 length: 18 amino acids. This sequence joins TRBV12-3 or TRBV12-4 and TRBJ1-2, with 7 nucleotides matching TRBD1. This TCR came from a man between 18 and 29 years old who had mild COVID-19 (a few samples of this study predate the infection). Cell type and time point are not known. The source material was PBMCs or a T cell subset sorted from them (not recorded which). CDR3 bases: TGTGCCAGCGGTCGGGATTGGCCAGTCAGGGGGAAGGACTATGGCTACACCTTC. It encodes CASGRDWPVRGKDYGYTF.